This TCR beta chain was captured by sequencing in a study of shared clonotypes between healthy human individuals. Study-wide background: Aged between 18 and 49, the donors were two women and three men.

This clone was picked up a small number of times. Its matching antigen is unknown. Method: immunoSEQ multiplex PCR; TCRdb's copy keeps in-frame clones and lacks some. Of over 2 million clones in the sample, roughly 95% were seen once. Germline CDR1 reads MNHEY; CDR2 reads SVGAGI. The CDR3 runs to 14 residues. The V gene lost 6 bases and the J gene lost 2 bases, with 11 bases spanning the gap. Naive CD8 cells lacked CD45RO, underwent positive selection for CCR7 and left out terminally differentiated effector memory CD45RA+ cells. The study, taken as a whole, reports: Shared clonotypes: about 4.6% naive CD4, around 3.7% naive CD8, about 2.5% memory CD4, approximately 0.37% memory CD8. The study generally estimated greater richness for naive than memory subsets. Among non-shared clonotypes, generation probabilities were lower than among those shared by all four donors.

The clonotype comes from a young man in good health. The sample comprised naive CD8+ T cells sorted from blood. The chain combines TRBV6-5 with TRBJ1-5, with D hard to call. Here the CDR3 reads CASSPARGNQPQHF. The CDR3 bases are TGTGCCAGCAGCCCCGCGCGAGGCAATCAGCCCCAGCATTTT.